These 3 T cell receptor beta chains originate from one sample sequenced in a study of human T cells and chemical hapten exposure. Described time point: pre-sensitization, week 0. Treatment: therapeutic diphenylcyclopropenone sensitization with weekly scalp DPC. TCRdb reanalysed the RACE reads using MiXCR and keeps one entry per CDR3 protein. This repertoire shows roughly 380,000 distinct CDR3 sequences, approximately 5.1% found once; its top ten account for 2% to 3%. This specimen was whole blood, taken in connection with sensitization to the hapten diphenylcyclopropenone (DPC). These receptors originate from a woman in her forties or fifties with alopecia areata. Some clones in this sample may be carry-over from other donors' samples.

This clonotype showed up many times. The genes are TRBV15 and TRBJ1-1, with 7 bases matching TRBD1. With 3 bases clipped from V and 8 bases from J, the junction kept 12 bases outside the gene matches. The germline CDR1 and CDR2 sequences are LNHNV and YYDKDF (reference sequence). The CDR3 length is 15 residues. CDR3 in DNA: TGTGCCACCAGCAGGGCTCCTACAGGGGTTGGAGAAGCTTTCTTT. It codes for CATSRAPTGVGEAFF. The full variable domain, completed using reference TRBV15 and TRBJ1-1, is DAMVIQNPRYQVTQFGKPVTLSCSQTLNHNVMYWYQQKSSQAPKLLFHYYDKDFNNEADTPDNFQSRRPNTSFCFLDIRSPGLGDTAMYLCATSRAPTGVGEAFFGQGTRLTVV.

In its sample, this clonotype was seen a few times. V gene TRBV19 combines with J gene TRBJ1-5; 8 bases align to TRBD1. This CDR3 region has 16 residues. V shed 7 bases and J 9 bases; nucleotides not matched to a gene: 17. Germline V lookup: CDR1 LNHDA, CDR2 SQIVND (reference sequence). In DNA form, the CDR3 reads TGTGCCAGTACTCCTATAGACAGGGGCAGTAGTCCGCCCCAGCATTTT. Protein sequence: CASTPIDRGSSPPQHF.

This clonotype appeared a few times. One end of the junction fails to match germline, which may point to a read error. The chain carries TRBV4-2 and TRBJ2-1; the match to TRBD2 covers 10 bases. The germline V gene encodes CDR1 LGHNA and CDR2 YNFKEQ. This CDR3 contains 15 residues. Written as DNA, the CDR3 is TGTGCCAGCAGGCAAGCGGGAGGGCCCGTCAATGAGCAGTTCTTC. Translated, it gives CASRQAGGPVNEQFF.